A single sample is the source of the 7 T cell receptor beta chains below, sequenced in a study of CD8 T cells in ankylosing spondylitis. TCRdb ran MiXCR on the 5' RACE reads and lists one entry per CDR3 protein. The profile shows some 150,000 distinct CDR3 sequences, roughly 44% of them singletons. Specimen: synovial fluid, either unsorted or a sorted T cell fraction (not recorded which). These receptors all come from a male donor with ankylosing spondylitis.

This chain links TRBV4-1 with TRBJ1-2; TRBD1 might be the D (5 bases). Germline V gene sequence: CDR1 MGHRA, CDR2 YSYEKL. Trimming pared 6 bases from V and 2 bases from J, leaving 19 bases between. This CDR3 spans 16 amino acids. The DNA for the CDR3 is TGCGCCAGCAGTCCGAGACAAGGGGACTTCAACTATGGCTACACCTTC. Translating it yields CASSPRQGDFNYGYTF.

The V and J genes are TRBV3-1 and TRBJ1-2; D may be TRBD1 (5 bases). V was clipped by 0 bases and J by 3 bases, with 14 bases between them. The V gene's germline CDR1 is LGHDT and CDR2 YNNKEL (reference sequence). CDR3 size: 16 residues. CDR3 coding DNA: TGTGCCAGCAGCCAAGATCGGTTGGGGGACGACTATGGCTACACCTTC. Amino acid sequence: CASSQDRLGDDYGYTF.

The CDR3 bases are TGTGCCAGCAGTTCAGGGACCTCGAACACTGAAGCTTTCTTT. This codes for CASSSGTSNTEAFF. The gene calls are TRBV27 and TRBJ1-1; D perhaps matches TRBD1 (5 bases). The CDR3 has 14 residues. The germline V gene encodes CDR1 MNHEY and CDR2 SMNVEV (reference sequence). V gave up 4 bases and J gave up 1 base, with 10 bases separating them.

This clonotype was counted only a few times. The chain combines TRBV4-3 with TRBJ1-5; D remains ambiguous. The CDR3 runs 15 residues. With 3 bases removed from V and 1 base from J, the gap between germline ends came to 10 bases. The germline V gene has CDR1 LGHNA and CDR2 YSLEER. This chain's CDR3 is CASSQDLPSNQPQHF. In nucleotides, the CDR3 is TGCGCCAGCAGCCAGGACCTACCAAGCAATCAGCCCCAGCATTTT.

The chain joins TRBV29-1 to TRBJ1-3; D is unresolved. V was pared by 4 bases and J by 3 bases, with 13 bases between. Germline-derived CDR1 and CDR2 are SQVTM and ANQGSEA. This CDR3 contains 14 residues. CDR3 DNA: TGCAGCGTTGTGGGGTGGGAGAGTGGAAACACCATATATTTT. Translating it yields CSVVGWESGNTIYF.

The chain uses TRBV28 and TRBJ1-1, with D unclear. This CDR3 spans 14 amino acids. Germline-derived CDR1 and CDR2 are MDHEN and SYDVKM. The V end lost 7 bases, the J end lost 4 bases, and 16 bases lay between the germline ends. The CDR3 DNA sequence: TGTGCCAGCACGACTAACGGGCTTCCCACTGAAGCTTTCTTT. It specifies CASTTNGLPTEAFF.

The CDR3 DNA sequence: TGTGCCTGGATTCCGTCGGGGAACACTGAAGCTTTCTTT. Translated: CAWIPSGNTEAFF. The chain is built from TRBV30 and TRBJ1-1; D ambiguous. The CDR3 is 13 residues long. The germline CDR1 and CDR2 sequences are GTSNPN and SVGIG (reference sequence). V lost 4 bases to trimming and J lost 1 base, with 10 bases between them.